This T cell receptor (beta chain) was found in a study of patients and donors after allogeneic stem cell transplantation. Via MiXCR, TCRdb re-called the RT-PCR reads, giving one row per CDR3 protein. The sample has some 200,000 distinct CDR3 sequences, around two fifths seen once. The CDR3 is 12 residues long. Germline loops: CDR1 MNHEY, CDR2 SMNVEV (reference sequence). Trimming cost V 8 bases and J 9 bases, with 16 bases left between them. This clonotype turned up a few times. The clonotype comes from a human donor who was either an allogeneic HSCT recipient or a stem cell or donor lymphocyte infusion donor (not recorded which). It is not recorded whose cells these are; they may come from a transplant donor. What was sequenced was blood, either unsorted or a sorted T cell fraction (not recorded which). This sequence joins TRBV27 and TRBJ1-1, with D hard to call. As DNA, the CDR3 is TGTGCCAGCTCTAAAGGGCCCCAAAAAGCTTTCTTT. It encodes CASSKGPQKAFF.